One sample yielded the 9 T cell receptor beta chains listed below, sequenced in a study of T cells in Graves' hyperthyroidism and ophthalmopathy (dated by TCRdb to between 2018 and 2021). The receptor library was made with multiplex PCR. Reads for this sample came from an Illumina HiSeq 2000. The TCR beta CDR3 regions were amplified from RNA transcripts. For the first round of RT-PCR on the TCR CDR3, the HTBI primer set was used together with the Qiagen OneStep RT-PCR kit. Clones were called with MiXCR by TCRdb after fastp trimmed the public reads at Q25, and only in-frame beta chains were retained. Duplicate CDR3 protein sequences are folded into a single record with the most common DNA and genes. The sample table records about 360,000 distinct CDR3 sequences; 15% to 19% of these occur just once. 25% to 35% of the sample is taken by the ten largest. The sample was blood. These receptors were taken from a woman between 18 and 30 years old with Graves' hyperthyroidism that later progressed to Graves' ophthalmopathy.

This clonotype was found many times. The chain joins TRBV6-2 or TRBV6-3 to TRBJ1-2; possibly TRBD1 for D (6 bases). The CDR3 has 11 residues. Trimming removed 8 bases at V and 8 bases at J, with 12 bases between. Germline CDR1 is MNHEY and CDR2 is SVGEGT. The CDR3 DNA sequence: TGTGCCAGCGGGACAATGGGAGGCTACACCTTC. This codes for CASGTMGGYTF.

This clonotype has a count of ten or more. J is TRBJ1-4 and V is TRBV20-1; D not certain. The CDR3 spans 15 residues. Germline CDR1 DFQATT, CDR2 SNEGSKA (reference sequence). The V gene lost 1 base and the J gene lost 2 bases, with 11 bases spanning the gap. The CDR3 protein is CSARGYTDTNEKLFF. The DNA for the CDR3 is TGCAGTGCTAGAGGATACACGGACACTAATGAAAAACTGTTTTTT.

The CDR3: CASSLDRNTIYF. CDR3 coding DNA: TGTGCCAGCAGCTTAGACCGAAACACCATATATTTT. This sequence joins TRBV7-9 and TRBJ1-3; D gene ambiguous. The CDR3 covers 12 residues. V was trimmed by 1 base and J by 5 bases, leaving 3 bases between them. CDR1 and CDR2 from the germline V gene are SEHNR and FQNEAQ (reference sequence).

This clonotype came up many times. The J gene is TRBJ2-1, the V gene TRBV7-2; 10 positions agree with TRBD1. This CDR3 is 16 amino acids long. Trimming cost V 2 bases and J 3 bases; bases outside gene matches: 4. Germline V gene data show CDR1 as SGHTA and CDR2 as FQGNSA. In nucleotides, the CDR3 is TGTGCCAGCAGCTTATCTGGACAGGGGGGCTACAATGAGCAGTTCTTC. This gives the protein CASSLSGQGGYNEQFF.

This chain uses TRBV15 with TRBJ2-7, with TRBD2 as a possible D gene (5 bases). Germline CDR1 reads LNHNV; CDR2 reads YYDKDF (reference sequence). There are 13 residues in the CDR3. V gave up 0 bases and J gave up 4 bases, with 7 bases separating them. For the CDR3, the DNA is TGTGCCACCAGCAGAGAACAGCGGTACGAGCAGTACTTC. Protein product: CATSREQRYEQYF.

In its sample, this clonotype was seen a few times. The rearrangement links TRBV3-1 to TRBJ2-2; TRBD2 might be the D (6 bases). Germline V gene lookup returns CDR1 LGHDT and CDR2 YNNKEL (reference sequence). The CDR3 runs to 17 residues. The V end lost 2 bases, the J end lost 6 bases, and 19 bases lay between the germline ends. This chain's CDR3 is CASSQTLLALGAGELFF. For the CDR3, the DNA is TGTGCCAGCAGCCAAACTTTACTAGCCTTGGGTGCCGGGGAGCTGTTTTTT.

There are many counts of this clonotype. The CDR3 region is CSALTGANYGYTF. The CDR3 DNA sequence: TGCAGCGCCTTAACAGGGGCCAACTATGGCTACACCTTC. The chain uses TRBV29-1 and TRBJ1-2; 7 bases line up with TRBD1. V gave up 7 bases and J gave up 2 bases; unmatched junction bases: 7. The germline V gene encodes CDR1 SQVTM and CDR2 ANQGSEA. The CDR3 length is 13 residues. The full variable domain, in which reference TRBV29-1 and TRBJ1-2 provide the parts outside the CDR3, is SAVISQKPSRDICQRGTSLTIQCQVDSQVTMMFWYRQQPGQSLTLIATANQGSEATYESGFVIDKFPISRPNLTFSTLTVSNMSPEDSSIYLCSALTGANYGYTFGSGTRLTVV.

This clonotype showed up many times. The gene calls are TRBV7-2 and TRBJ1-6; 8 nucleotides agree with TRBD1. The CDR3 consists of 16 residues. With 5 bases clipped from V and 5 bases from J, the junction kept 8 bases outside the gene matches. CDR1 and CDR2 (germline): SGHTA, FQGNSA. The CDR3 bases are TGTGCCAGCAGCCCGCGGGGGACAGGAAATAATTCACCCCTCCACTTT. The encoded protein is CASSPRGTGNNSPLHF.

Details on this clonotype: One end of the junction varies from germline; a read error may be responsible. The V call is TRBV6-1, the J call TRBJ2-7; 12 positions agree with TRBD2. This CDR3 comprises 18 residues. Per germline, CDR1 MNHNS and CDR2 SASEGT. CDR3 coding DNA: TGTGCCAGCAGTGATGTGCTAGCGGGAGGGCTCAACTCCTACGAGCAGTATTTC. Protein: CASSDVLAGGLNSYEQYF.